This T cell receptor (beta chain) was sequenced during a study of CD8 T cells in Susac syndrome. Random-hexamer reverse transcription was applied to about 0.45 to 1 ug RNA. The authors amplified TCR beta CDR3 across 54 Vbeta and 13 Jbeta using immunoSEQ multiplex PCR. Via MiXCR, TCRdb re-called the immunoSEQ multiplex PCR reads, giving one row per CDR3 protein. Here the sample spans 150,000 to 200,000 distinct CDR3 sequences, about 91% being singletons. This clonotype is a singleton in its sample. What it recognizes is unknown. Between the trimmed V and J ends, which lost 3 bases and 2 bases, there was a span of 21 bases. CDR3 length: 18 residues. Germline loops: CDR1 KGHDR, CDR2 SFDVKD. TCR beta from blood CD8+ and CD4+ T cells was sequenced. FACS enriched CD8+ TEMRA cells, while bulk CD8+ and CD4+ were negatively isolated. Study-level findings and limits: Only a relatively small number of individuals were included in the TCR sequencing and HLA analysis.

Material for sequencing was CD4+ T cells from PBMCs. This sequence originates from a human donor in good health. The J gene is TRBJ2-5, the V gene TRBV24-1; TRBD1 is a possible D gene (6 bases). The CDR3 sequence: CATSDNAWDTEPQETQYF. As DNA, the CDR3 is TGTGCCACCAGTGATAACGCCTGGGACACAGAGCCGCAAGAGACCCAGTACTTC.